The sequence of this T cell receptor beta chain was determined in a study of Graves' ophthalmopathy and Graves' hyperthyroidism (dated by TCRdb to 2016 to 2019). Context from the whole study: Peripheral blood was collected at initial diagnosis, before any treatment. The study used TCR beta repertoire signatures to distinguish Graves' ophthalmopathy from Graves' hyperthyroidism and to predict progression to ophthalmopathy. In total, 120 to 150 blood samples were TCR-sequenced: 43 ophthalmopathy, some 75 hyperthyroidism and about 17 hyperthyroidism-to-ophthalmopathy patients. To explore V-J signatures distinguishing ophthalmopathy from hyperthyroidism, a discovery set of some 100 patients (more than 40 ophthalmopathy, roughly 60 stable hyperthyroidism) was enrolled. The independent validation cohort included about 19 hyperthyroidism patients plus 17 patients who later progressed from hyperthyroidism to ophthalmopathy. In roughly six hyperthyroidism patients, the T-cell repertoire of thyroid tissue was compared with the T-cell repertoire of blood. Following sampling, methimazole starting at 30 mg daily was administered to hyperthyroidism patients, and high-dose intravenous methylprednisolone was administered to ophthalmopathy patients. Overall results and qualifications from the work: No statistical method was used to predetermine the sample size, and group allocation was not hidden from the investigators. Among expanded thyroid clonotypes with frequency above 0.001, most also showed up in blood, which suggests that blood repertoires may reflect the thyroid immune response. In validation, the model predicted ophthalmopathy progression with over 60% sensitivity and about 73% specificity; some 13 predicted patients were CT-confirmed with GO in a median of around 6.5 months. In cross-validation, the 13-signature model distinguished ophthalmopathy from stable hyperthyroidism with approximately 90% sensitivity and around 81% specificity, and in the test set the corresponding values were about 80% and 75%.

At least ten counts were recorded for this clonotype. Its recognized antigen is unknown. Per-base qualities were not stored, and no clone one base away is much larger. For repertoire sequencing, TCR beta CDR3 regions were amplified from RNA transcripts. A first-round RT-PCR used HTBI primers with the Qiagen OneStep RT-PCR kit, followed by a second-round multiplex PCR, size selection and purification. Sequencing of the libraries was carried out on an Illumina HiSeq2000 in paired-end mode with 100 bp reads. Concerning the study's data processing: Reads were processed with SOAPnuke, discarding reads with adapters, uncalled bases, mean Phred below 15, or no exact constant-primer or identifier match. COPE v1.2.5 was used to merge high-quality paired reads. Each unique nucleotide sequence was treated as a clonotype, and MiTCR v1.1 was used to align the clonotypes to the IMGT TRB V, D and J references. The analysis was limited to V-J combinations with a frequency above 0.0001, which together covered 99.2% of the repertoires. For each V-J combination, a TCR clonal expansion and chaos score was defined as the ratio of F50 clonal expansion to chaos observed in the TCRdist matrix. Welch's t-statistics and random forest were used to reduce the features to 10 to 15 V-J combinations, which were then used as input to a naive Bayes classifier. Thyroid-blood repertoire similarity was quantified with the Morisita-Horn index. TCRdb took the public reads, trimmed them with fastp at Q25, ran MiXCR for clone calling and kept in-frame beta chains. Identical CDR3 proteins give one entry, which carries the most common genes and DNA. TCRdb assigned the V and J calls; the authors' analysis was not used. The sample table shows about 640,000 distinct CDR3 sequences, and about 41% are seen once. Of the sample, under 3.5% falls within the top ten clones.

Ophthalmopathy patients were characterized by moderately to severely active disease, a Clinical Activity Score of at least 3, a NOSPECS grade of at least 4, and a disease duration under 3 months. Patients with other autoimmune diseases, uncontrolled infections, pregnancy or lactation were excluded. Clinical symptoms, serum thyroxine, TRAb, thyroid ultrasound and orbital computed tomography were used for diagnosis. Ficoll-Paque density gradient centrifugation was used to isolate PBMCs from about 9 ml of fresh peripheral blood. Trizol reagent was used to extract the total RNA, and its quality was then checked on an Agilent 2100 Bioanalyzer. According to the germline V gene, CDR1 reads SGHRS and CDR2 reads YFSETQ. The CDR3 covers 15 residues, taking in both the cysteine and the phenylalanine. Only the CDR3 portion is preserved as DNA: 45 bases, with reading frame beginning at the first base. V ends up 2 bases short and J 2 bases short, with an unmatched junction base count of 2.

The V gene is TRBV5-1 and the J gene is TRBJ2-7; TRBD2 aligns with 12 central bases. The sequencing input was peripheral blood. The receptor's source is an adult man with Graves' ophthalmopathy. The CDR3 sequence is CASSLSSGRAYEQYF. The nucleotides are TGCGCCAGCAGCTTATCTAGCGGGAGGGCCTACGAGCAGTACTTC.